The rows below give T cell receptor beta chains drawn from one sample of a study of response to subunit inactivated influenza vaccine. In TCRdb, the RT-PCR reads were re-called with MiXCR into one record per CDR3 protein. This sample has 400,000 to 550,000 distinct CDR3 sequences; around 25% occur once, and the top ten carry around 1.8%. Sample: CD4+ T cells sorted from PBMCs, taken about 5 days after vaccination. Receptors originate from a man aged 45-60 years who received an inactivated influenza vaccine. CDR3s include the opening cysteine and the closing phenylalanine or tryptophan. A D gene is named only where the DNA matches it firmly. Clone size is stated in some rows and not others, as once, few, many or a class when expanded.

J,D,V,size,CDR3,DNA
TRBJ2-3,TRBD2,TRBV9,few,CASRGGTSTDTQYF,TGTGCCAGCCGGGGGGGCACTAGCACAGATACGCAGTATTTT
TRBJ2-1,TRBD2,TRBV5-1,few,CASRPGTSRNEQFF,TGCGCCAGCAGACCCGGGACTAGCCGGAATGAGCAGTTCTTC
TRBJ1-1,.,TRBV29-1,few,CSVEGKLNTEAFF,TGCAGCGTTGAAGGAAAACTAAACACTGAAGCTTTCTTT
TRBJ2-5,.,TRBV3-1,.,CASSPRSFKTQYF,TGTGCCAGCTCCCCCAGGTCGTTCAAGACCCAGTACTTC
TRBJ2-2,.,TRBV9,few,CASSFGTINTGELFF,TGTGCCAGCAGCTTTGGGACAATTAACACCGGGGAGCTGTTTTTT
TRBJ2-3,.,TRBV7-9,.,CASSLGRQLADTQYF,TGTGCCAGCAGCTTAGGGAGACAGCTCGCAGATACGCAGTATTTT
TRBJ2-7,.,TRBV28,once,CASNVRSLSYEQYF,TGTGCCAGCAACGTCAGGTCCCTTTCCTACGAGCAGTACTTC
TRBJ1-4,.,TRBV10-3,.,CAITRLIATNEKLFF,TGTGCCATCACCCGCCTAATTGCAACTAATGAAAAACTGTTTTTT
TRBJ2-3,.,TRBV5-5,few,CASRFRDATDTQYF,TGTGCCAGCAGATTCCGGGACGCCACAGATACGCAGTATTTT
TRBJ2-1,TRBD2,TRBV20-1,.,CSALTSGIKSEQFF,TGCAGTGCTCTTACTAGCGGGATTAAGTCTGAGCAGTTCTTC
TRBJ1-4,.,TRBV12-3/TRBV12-4,.,CASSLMGSNEKLFF,TGTGCCAGCAGTTTAATGGGCTCTAATGAAAAACTGTTTTTT
TRBJ1-1,.,TRBV20-1,.,CSAGRPRTTEAFF,TGCAGTGCGGGTCGGCCTCGTACCACTGAAGCTTTCTTT
TRBJ1-4,.,TRBV12-3/TRBV12-4,.,CASSLDRGVTNEKLFF,TGTGCCAGCAGTTTAGACCGCGGGGTTACTAATGAAAAACTGTTTTTT